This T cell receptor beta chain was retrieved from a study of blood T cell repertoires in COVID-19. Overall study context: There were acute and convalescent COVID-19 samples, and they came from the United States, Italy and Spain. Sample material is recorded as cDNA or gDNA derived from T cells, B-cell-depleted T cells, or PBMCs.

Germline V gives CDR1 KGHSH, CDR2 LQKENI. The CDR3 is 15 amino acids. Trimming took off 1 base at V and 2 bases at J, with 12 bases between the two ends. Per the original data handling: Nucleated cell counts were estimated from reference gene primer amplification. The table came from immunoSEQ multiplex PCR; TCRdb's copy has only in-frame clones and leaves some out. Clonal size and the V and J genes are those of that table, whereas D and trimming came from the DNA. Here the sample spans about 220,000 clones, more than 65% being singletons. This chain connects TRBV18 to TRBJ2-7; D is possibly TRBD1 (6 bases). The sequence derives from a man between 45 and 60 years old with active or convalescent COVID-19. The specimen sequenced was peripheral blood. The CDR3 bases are TGTGCCAGCTCACCACGAGCAGGGGTTGCCTACGAGCAGTACTTC. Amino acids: CASSPRAGVAYEQYF. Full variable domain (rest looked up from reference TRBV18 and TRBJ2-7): NAGVMQNPRHLVRRRGQEARLRCSPMKGHSHVYWYRQLPEEGLKFMVYLQKENIIDESGMPKERFSAEFPKEGPSILRIQQVVRGDSAAYFCASSPRAGVAYEQYFGPGTRLTVT.